This TCR beta chain comes out of a study of blood T cell repertoires in COVID-19. On the study more broadly: T cells, B-cell-depleted T cells, or PBMCs provided the cDNA or gDNA that served as material.

In terms of age and location, participants ranged from roughly 18 to 90 years and lived in around 22 US areas. Each participant's cohort was designated according to participant-reported clinical history. Authors' methods: Amplification with reference gene primers provided the estimates of nucleated cell counts. Profiled with immunoSEQ multiplex PCR; TCRdb holds only in-frame clones, not every one. That table is the source of V, J and clone size, and D and trimming were worked out from the DNA. The table lists roughly 330,000 clones, approximately 84% of them singletons. The junction had 1 base not matched to a gene; V was cut back by 0 bases and J by 4 bases. Germline lookup yields CDR1 MNHEY and CDR2 SVGAGI. This CDR3 has 15 residues.

The chain carries TRBV6-5 and TRBJ2-7, with TRBD1 matching over 12 bases. This clonotype originated in a woman under 30 who had recovered from COVID-19. What was sequenced was PBMCs or T cells enriched from blood (not recorded which). The CDR3 DNA follows: TGTGCCAGCAGTTACTCGGGACAGGGGGCTTACGAGCAGTACTTC. Protein product: CASSYSGQGAYEQYF.